This T cell receptor beta chain was identified during a study of STAT3 mutations in large granular lymphocyte leukemia. Turning to the study itself: Among longitudinally sequenced T-LGLL patients, roughly half had canonical activating STAT3 mutations detected. General study results and limits: In T-cell large granular lymphocyte leukemia, about half of patients showed multiple immunodominant subclonotypes.

This CDR3 has 19 amino acids. J was trimmed by 2 bases and V by 6 bases; bases with no gene match: 16. The germline V gene has CDR1 LNHDA and CDR2 SQIVND (reference sequence). To note about this clone: Its antigen is not identified.

Generated by immunoSEQ multiplex PCR, the TCRdb table keeps only in-frame clones and is missing some. This sample has roughly 13,000 clones; more than 90% occur once, and the top ten carry roughly 31%. V usage is TRBV19 and J usage is TRBJ2-7; TRBD2 aligns across 13 bases. The sequencing sample was made of peripheral blood mononuclear cells. This sequence originates from a man aged 35-49 years with T-cell large granular lymphocyte leukemia. Some clones in this sample may be carry-over from other donors' samples. The CDR3 here is CASRPAYTGLAGLAYEQYF. As DNA, the CDR3 is TGTGCCAGTAGACCTGCCTACACGGGACTAGCGGGGTTGGCCTACGAGCAGTACTTC.